This T cell receptor (beta chain) is from a study of metastatic and nonmetastatic thyroid tumors. J was trimmed by 5 bases and V by 1 base; bases with no gene match: 8. Germline V gene sequence: CDR1 DFQATT, CDR2 SNEGSKA (reference sequence). The CDR3 totals 16 residues. TCRdb re-analyzed the PCR reads using MiXCR. The data contain tens of thousands of clones, about a fifth of them singletons. At least ten counts were recorded for this clone. All patients were treatment-naive before thyroid surgery. The specimen was blood. This clonotype originated in a female donor with papillary thyroid cancer or a benign thyroid nodule (not recorded which). Some clones in this sample may be carry-over from other donors' samples. The rearrangement joins TRBV20-1 to TRBJ2-1; 10 bases are shared with TRBD2. This CDR3 is CSARGRRTSGHNEQFF. The CDR3 coding sequence is TGCAGTGCTAGAGGCAGACGGACTAGCGGTCACAATGAGCAGTTCTTC.